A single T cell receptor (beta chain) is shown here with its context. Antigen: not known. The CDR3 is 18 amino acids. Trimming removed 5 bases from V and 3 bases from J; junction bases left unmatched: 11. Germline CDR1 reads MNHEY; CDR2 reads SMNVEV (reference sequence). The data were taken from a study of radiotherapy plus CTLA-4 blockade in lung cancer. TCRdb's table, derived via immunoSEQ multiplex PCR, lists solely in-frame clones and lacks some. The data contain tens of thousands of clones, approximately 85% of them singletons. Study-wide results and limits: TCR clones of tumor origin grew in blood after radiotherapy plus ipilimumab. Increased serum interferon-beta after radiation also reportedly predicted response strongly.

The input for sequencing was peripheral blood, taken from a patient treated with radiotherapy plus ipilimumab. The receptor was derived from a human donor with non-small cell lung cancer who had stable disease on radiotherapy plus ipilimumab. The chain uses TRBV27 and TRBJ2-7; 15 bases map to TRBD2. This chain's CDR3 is CASSSRTSGRAWYYEQYF. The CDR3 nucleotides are TGTGCCAGCAGTAGCCGGACTAGCGGGAGGGCATGGTACTACGAGCAGTACTTC.